These 4 T cell receptor beta chains came from one sample sequenced in a study of T cells in tuberculosis. Cells were sorted from thawed PBMC rested overnight and stained with GMM-loaded CD1B tetramer, viability dye and anti-CD3. C32 glucose monomycolate from Rhodococcus equi was loaded onto the CD1B tetramers. Here immunoSEQ multiplex PCR was the method, and the copy in TCRdb shows in-frame clones only, minus some. The repertoire holds some 90,000 clones, with approximately 91% as singletons. Sequencing was performed on CD1b-GMM tetramer-negative cells sorted from PBMCs. All receptors derive from an adult woman with latent tuberculosis.

This clone was detected once. The chain links TRBV4-1 to TRBJ1-1; D perhaps matches TRBD1 (5 bases). The CDR3 runs 14 residues. V was cut by 0 bases and J by 4 bases, with 9 bases left in between. Germline V CDR1 and CDR2: MGHRA, YSYEKL. The DNA for the CDR3 is TGCGCCAGCAGCCAAGAGGGGGGTCCCACTGAAGCTTTCTTT. Translating gives CASSQEGGPTEAFF.

The CDR3, as DNA: TGCGCCAGCAGCTTTGGGGCAAACACAGATACGCAGTATTTT. Translating it yields CASSFGANTDTQYF. The V and J genes are TRBV5-1 and TRBJ2-3, with D perhaps matching TRBD1 (5 bases). CDR1 and CDR2 from the germline V gene are SGHRS and YFSETQ. This CDR3 is 14 amino acids long. V lost 2 bases and J lost 2, with 9 bases in between.

This sequence joins TRBV29-1 and TRBJ2-2; D unresolved. Trimming shortened V by 7 bases and J by 5 bases, and 5 bases separated the two germline ends. Germline-derived CDR1 and CDR2 are SQVTM and ANQGSEA. The CDR3 runs to 10 residues. DNA of the CDR3: TGCAGCGCCTTTACCGGGGAGCTGTTTTTT. This translates into CSAFTGELFF.

The gene calls are TRBV27 and TRBJ1-1; D not resolved. With 4 bases removed from V and 1 base from J, the gap between germline ends came to 10 bases. Per germline, CDR1 MNHEY and CDR2 SMNVEV (reference sequence). CDR3 size: 14 residues. In DNA, the CDR3 is TGTGCCAGCAGTTCCGGGATCGGGAACACTGAAGCTTTCTTT. Its translation: CASSSGIGNTEAFF.